Below are 27 T cell receptor beta chains sequenced from a single sample in a study of CD8 T cells in ankylosing spondylitis (dated by TCRdb to the late 2010s). The investigation overall reported the following: A TCR beta motif of eight highly homologous amino acid variants appeared characteristic of blood from ankylosing spondylitis patients.

Their recognized antigens are unknown. Library generation was performed with 5' RACE. The listed sequencing device is Illumina HiSeq 2500. TCRdb trimmed public reads at Q25 via fastp, called clones via MiXCR and kept in-frame beta chains. Each entry merges the rows of one CDR3 protein and shows their most common DNA and genes. A total of approximately 400,000 distinct CDR3 sequences appear in this sample, 25% to 30% of them only once. Of the sample, 0.89% is held by the ten largest clones. The sequencing input was blood, either unsorted or a sorted T cell fraction (not recorded which). These receptors originate from a male donor with ankylosing spondylitis.

The V gene is TRBV5-5, the J gene TRBJ1-4, with a possible D match to TRBD1 (5 bases). Germline V gene data show CDR1 as SGHKS and CDR2 as YYEKEE (reference sequence). The CDR3 runs to 16 residues. V shed 4 bases and J shed 0 bases, with 13 bases lying between them. The CDR3 DNA is TGTGCCAGCAGCCGCTTGGGAGGGGCAACTAATGAAAAACTGTTTTTT. Translation gives CASSRLGGATNEKLFF.

The gene calls are TRBV29-1 and TRBJ2-1; 8 nucleotides align to TRBD1. The germline CDR1 and CDR2 sequences are SQVTM and ANQGSEA. The CDR3 sequence is 14 residues long. With V trimmed by 8 bases and J by 8 bases, 14 bases remained unmatched. DNA for the CDR3: TGCAGCTCCTTGGAGATGACAGGGGTGGATGAGCAGTTCTTC. It translates to CSSLEMTGVDEQFF.

V is TRBV5-1 and J is TRBJ1-1; D remains unclear. CDR3 size: 14 residues. From germline, CDR1 is SGHRS and CDR2 YFSETQ. The V and J ends lost 4 bases and 0 bases respectively, with 10 bases between them. CDR3 nucleotide sequence: TGCGCCAGCAGCCTCTCGACCCTGAACACTGAAGCTTTCTTT. Residues: CASSLSTLNTEAFF.

This clonotype was seen only a few times. The rearrangement joins TRBV7-7 to TRBJ2-1; either TRBD1 or TRBD2 may fit D (5 bases each). The CDR3 sequence is 17 residues long. CDR1 SSHAT and CDR2 FNYEAQ come from the germline V gene (reference sequence). Trimming took off 4 bases at V and 9 bases at J, with 25 bases between the two ends. CDR3 region: CASSSGLAPSRGGEQFF. The CDR3 DNA sequence: TGTGCCAGCAGCTCAGGGTTAGCGCCTAGTAGGGGTGGTGAGCAGTTCTTC.

This clonotype has a handful of counts. The chain employs TRBV5-1 and TRBJ2-2; 10 nucleotides agree with TRBD2. This CDR3 is 17 amino acids long. V lost 1 base, J lost 3 bases, and 6 bases stayed unmatched. Per germline, CDR1 SGHRS and CDR2 YFSETQ. This chain's CDR3 is CASSLPSGRVDTGELFF. The CDR3 DNA is TGCGCCAGCAGCTTGCCAAGCGGGAGGGTGGACACCGGGGAGCTGTTTTTT.

The chain combines TRBV5-8 with TRBJ1-5, with D perhaps TRBD1 (6 bases). V was clipped by 4 bases and J by 4 bases, with 18 bases between them. The germline V gene encodes CDR1 SGHTS and CDR2 YDEGEE. The CDR3 runs to 16 residues. The CDR3 region has the DNA TGTGCCAGCAGCCCCCGACAGGTGAGCAGGAATCAGCCCCAGCATTTT. This sequence encodes CASSPRQVSRNQPQHF.

This chain uses TRBV6-1 with TRBJ1-1; a weak D match, TRBD1 (5 bases). The CDR3 runs 13 residues. V was clipped by 4 bases and J by 0 bases, with 6 bases between them. The germline V gene has CDR1 MNHNS and CDR2 SASEGT. CDR3 sequence: CASSGQLNTEAFF. In DNA form, the CDR3 reads TGTGCCAGCAGTGGACAGTTGAACACTGAAGCTTTCTTT.

J is TRBJ1-5 and V is TRBV12-3 or TRBV12-4; D is uncertain. Trimming took off 4 bases at V and 3 bases at J, with 13 bases between the two ends. The CDR3 is 15 residues long. In nucleotides, the CDR3 is TGTGCCAGCAGTTCGGCGGACCGTCCCAATCAGCCCCAGCATTTT. Translating gives CASSSADRPNQPQHF.

This chain connects TRBV5-1 to TRBJ2-5, with D possibly being TRBD1 (6 bases). CDR3 size: 17 residues. CDR1 SGHRS and CDR2 YFSETQ come from the germline V gene. With 3 bases removed from V and 0 bases from J, the gap between germline ends came to 18 bases. CDR3 nucleotide sequence: TGCGCCAGCAGCTCAAGTGTGGGGGCAGGGAACCAAGAGACCCAGTACTTC. Protein: CASSSSVGAGNQETQYF.

This clonotype has only a few counts. This chain connects TRBV11-2 to TRBJ1-2; D possibly corresponds to TRBD1 (5 bases). Trimming cost V 5 bases and J 2 bases, with 12 bases left between them. The CDR3 runs 14 residues. Germline assignment: CDR1 SGHAT and CDR2 FQNNGV. CDR3 in amino acids: CASSPPWDNYGYTF. Here the CDR3 DNA reads TGTGCCAGCAGCCCTCCCTGGGACAACTATGGCTACACCTTC.

The chain carries TRBV11-2 and TRBJ2-3, with D unclear. This CDR3 has 15 amino acids. CDR1 and CDR2 from the germline V gene are SGHAT and FQNNGV. Trimming shortened V by 2 bases and J by 0 bases, and 9 bases separated the two germline ends. The CDR3, as DNA: TGTGCCAGCAGCTTACTGGTCAGGAGCACAGATACGCAGTATTTT. It specifies CASSLLVRSTDTQYF.

This clonotype was found a few times. The germline gene is not matched at one end of the junction; a read error may be the cause. The chain links TRBV29-1 to TRBJ1-1, with D uncertain. Germline CDR1 is SQVTM and CDR2 is ANQGSEA. The CDR3 has 10 amino acids. The CDR3 DNA sequence: TGCAGCGGGGTGAAGACTGAAGCTTTCTTT. This sequence encodes CSGVKTEAFF.

This clonotype was observed a few times. The chain joins TRBV3-1 to TRBJ2-7; no firm D call. The germline V gene has CDR1 LGHDT and CDR2 YNNKEL (reference sequence). CDR3 length: 16 residues. Trimming cost V 4 bases and J 4 bases, with 20 bases left between them. This CDR3 is CASSLDMFGVTYEQYF. The CDR3 bases are TGTGCCAGCAGCCTAGACATGTTTGGGGTTACATACGAGCAGTACTTC.

This clonotype was seen a few times. The V call is TRBV20-1, the J call TRBJ1-4; D is perhaps TRBD1 (6 bases). V was pared by 1 base and J by 2 bases, with 17 bases between. The length of the CDR3 is 17 residues. Germline CDR1 and CDR2: DFQATT and SNEGSKA (reference sequence). CDR3 sequence: CSARAEGGFSTNEKLFF. The CDR3 nucleotides are TGCAGTGCTAGAGCAGAGGGGGGATTTTCCACTAATGAAAAACTGTTTTTT.

This clonotype was seen a few times. The chain carries TRBV27 and TRBJ2-3, with D uncertain. The germline gives CDR1 MNHEY, CDR2 SMNVEV (reference sequence). Trimming took 5 bases from V and 5 from J, leaving 8 bases between them. The CDR3 runs to 12 residues. The CDR3 spells CASSPKGDTQYF. CDR3 sequence (DNA): TGTGCCAGCAGTCCTAAGGGAGATACGCAGTATTTT.

This clonotype was seen only a few times. The genes are TRBV18 and TRBJ1-1; 12 bases agree with TRBD1. This CDR3 region has 17 residues. The ends lost 0 bases at V and 0 bases at J; junction bases unmatched: 2. The germline V gene encodes CDR1 KGHSH and CDR2 LQKENI. CDR3 residues: CASSPPGTGGLNTEAFF. The DNA for the CDR3 is TGTGCCAGCTCACCACCCGGGACAGGGGGCTTGAACACTGAAGCTTTCTTT.

The rearrangement joins TRBV20-1 to TRBJ1-1, with 11 bases lining up with TRBD1. Germline CDR1 is DFQATT and CDR2 is SNEGSKA (reference sequence). V dropped 2 bases and J dropped 3; count of bases not matched to a gene: 2. The CDR3 runs 14 residues. As DNA, the CDR3 is TGCAGTGCTAGAAGGACAGGGGGCCACACTGAAGCTTTCTTT. Translated: CSARRTGGHTEAFF.

In this sample, this clonotype turned up a few times. The chain links TRBV7-8 to TRBJ1-2; the match to TRBD1 covers 7 bases. Germline CDR1 reads SGHVS; CDR2 reads FQNEAQ. CDR3 length equals 13 residues. The junction had 7 bases not matched to a gene; V was cut back by 3 bases and J by 9 bases. The CDR3 DNA sequence: TGTGCCAGCAGCTTGGACAGGATTTCGAGCTACACCTTC. Translation: CASSLDRISSYTF.

Only a few counts were recorded for this clonotype. The chain links TRBV24-1 to TRBJ2-1; D remains unclear. In germline, CDR1 is KGHDR, CDR2 SFDVKD. V dropped 5 bases and J dropped 6 bases, with 16 bases sitting between them. The CDR3 covers 15 residues. DNA of the CDR3: TGTGCCACCAGTGCCCGACGGAATCATCTCAATGAGCAGTTCTTC. Its translation: CATSARRNHLNEQFF.

The rearrangement uses TRBV6-5 and TRBJ2-5; a possible D gene is TRBD2 (6 bases). The CDR3 extends over 16 amino acids. Germline V gene sequence: CDR1 MNHEY, CDR2 SVGAGI. V was shortened by 0 bases and J by 2 bases, with 13 bases between the two germline ends. The CDR3 DNA sequence: TGTGCCAGCAGTTACTCGTCCGGGAGTGGGCAAGAGACCCAGTACTTC. Encoded protein: CASSYSSGSGQETQYF.

The rearrangement joins TRBV3-1 to TRBJ2-5; perhaps TRBD2 as D (6 bases). Germline assignment: CDR1 LGHDT and CDR2 YNNKEL (reference sequence). Between the trimmed V and J ends, which lost 6 bases and 6 bases, there was a span of 8 bases. The CDR3 is 11 residues long. This CDR3 is CASRGGKTQYF. CDR3 in DNA: TGTGCCAGCAGAGGAGGGAAGACCCAGTACTTC.

This clonotype was detected only once. The chain couples TRBV5-1 to TRBJ1-1; TRBD1 might be the D (5 bases). The CDR3 contains 15 residues. Germline V gives CDR1 SGHRS, CDR2 YFSETQ. V lost 2 bases and J lost 4, with 15 bases in between. The CDR3 DNA follows: TGCGCCAGCAGCTTCGACAGACAAGGTGGCACTGAAGCTTTCTTT. Protein product: CASSFDRQGGTEAFF.

The chain couples TRBV29-1 to TRBJ1-1, with D perhaps matching TRBD1 (5 bases). Germline V lookup: CDR1 SQVTM, CDR2 ANQGSEA. The V end was cut by 8 bases, the J end by 0 bases, with 16 bases between. The CDR3 extends over 14 amino acids. This CDR3 is CSYKRGGMNTEAFF. Here the CDR3 DNA reads TGCAGCTATAAAAGGGGAGGGATGAACACTGAAGCTTTCTTT.

The chain carries TRBV27 and TRBJ1-6; TRBD1 agrees at 7 bases. This CDR3 spans 16 amino acids. Germline-derived CDR1 and CDR2 are MNHEY and SMNVEV (reference sequence). J was trimmed by 10 bases and V by 6 bases; bases with no gene match: 15. The CDR3 here is CASRYWQGVFWSPLHF. The CDR3, as DNA: TGTGCCAGCAGATATTGGCAGGGGGTGTTTTGGTCACCCCTCCACTTT.

V gene TRBV20-1 combines with J gene TRBJ1-4; tentative D call: TRBD1 (6 bases). The CDR3 contains 12 residues. Germline V gives CDR1 DFQATT, CDR2 SNEGSKA (reference sequence). The V and J ends lost 6 bases and 13 bases respectively, with 18 bases between them. CDR3 sequence: CSAEGDQWRLFF. The CDR3 DNA reads TGCAGTGCCGAGGGGGACCAGTGGAGACTGTTTTTT.

The rearrangement uses TRBV4-1 and TRBJ1-4; the D is unclear. CDR1 is MGHRA and CDR2 is YSYEKL in the germline V gene. This CDR3 spans 15 amino acids. V was cut by 3 bases and J by 8 bases, with 16 bases left in between. This CDR3 reads CASSQGWGGQEKLFF. The CDR3 bases are TGCGCCAGCAGCCAGGGGTGGGGAGGGCAGGAAAAACTGTTTTTT.

This clonotype was detected only a few times. The V and J genes are TRBV20-1 and TRBJ2-1, with D unresolved. Germline values: CDR1 DFQATT, CDR2 SNEGSKA (reference sequence). V lost 4 bases and J lost 10, with 14 bases in between. The CDR3 is made up of 12 amino acids. CDR3 in DNA: TGCAGTGCTATCTGGGGAAATGGGGAGCAGTTCTTC. It is translated as CSAIWGNGEQFF.